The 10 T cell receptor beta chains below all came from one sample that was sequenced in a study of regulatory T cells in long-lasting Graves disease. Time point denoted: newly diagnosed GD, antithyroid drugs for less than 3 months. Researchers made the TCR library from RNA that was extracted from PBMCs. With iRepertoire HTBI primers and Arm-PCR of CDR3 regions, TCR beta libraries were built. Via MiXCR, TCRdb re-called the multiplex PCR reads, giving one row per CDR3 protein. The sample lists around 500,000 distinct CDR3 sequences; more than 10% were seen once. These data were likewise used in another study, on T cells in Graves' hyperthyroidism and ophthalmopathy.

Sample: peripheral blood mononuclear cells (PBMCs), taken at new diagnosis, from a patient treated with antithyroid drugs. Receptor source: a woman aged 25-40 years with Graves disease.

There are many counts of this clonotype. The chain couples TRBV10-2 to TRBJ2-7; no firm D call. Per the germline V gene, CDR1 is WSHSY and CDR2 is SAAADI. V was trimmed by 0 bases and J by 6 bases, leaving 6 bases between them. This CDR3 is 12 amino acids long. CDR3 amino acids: CASSESTGEQYF. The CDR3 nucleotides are TGCGCCAGCAGTGAGTCGACTGGCGAGCAGTACTTC.

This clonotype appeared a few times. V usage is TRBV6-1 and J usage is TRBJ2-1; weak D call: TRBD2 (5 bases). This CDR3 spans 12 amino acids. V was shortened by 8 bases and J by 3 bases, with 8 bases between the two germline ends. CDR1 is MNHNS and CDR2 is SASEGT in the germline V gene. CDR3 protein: CASAGRYNEQFF. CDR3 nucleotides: TGTGCCAGCGCGGGTCGCTACAATGAGCAGTTCTTC.

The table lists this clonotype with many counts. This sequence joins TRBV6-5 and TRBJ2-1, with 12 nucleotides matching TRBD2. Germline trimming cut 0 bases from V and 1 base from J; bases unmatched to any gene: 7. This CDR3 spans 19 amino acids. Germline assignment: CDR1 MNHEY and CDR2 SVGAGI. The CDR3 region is CASSYSASGRAGSYNEQFF. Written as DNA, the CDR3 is TGTGCCAGCAGTTACTCGGCTAGCGGGAGGGCCGGTTCCTACAATGAGCAGTTCTTC.

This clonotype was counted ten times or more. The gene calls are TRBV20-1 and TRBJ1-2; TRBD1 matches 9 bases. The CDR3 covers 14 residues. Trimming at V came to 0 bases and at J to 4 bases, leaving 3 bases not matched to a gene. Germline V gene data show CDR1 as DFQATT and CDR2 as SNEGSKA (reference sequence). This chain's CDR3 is CSARDTGGGYGYTF. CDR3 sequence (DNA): TGCAGTGCTAGAGATACAGGGGGCGGCTATGGCTACACCTTC.

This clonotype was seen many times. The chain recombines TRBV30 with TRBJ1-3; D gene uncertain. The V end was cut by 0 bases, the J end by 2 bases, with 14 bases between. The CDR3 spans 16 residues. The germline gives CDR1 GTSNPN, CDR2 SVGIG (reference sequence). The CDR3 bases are TGTGCCTGGAGTGTGCCGGGCGTACTGACTGGAAACACCATATATTTT. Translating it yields CAWSVPGVLTGNTIYF.

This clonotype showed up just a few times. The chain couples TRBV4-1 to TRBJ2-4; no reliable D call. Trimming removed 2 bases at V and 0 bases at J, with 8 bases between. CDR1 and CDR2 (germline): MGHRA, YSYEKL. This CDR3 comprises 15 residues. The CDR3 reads CASSQLYLAKNIQYF. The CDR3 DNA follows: TGCGCCAGCAGCCAACTATATCTAGCCAAAAACATTCAGTACTTC.

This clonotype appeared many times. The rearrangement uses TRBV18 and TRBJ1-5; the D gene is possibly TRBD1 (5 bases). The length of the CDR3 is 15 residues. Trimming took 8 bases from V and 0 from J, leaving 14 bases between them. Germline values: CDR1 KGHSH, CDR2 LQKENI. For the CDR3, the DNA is TGTGCCAGCAGTTCCACGGGGGGTAGCAATCAGCCCCAGCATTTT. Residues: CASSSTGGSNQPQHF.

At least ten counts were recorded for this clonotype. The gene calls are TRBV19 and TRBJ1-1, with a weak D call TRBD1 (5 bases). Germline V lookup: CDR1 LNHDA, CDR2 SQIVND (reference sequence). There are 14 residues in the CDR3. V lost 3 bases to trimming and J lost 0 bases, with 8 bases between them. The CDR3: CASSMGRLNTEAFF. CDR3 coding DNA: TGTGCCAGTAGTATGGGGCGGTTGAACACTGAAGCTTTCTTT.

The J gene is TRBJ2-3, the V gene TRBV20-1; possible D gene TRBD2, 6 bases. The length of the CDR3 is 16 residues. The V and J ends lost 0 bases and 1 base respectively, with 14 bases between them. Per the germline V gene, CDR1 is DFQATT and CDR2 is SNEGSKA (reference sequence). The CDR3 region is CSARDRGGPRTDTQYF. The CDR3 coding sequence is TGCAGTGCTAGAGATCGAGGAGGGCCACGCACAGATACGCAGTATTTT.

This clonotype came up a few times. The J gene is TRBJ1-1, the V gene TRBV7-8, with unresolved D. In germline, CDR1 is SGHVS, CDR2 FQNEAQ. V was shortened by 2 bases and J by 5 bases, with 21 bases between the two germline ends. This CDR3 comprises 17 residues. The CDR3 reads CASSLLRDGWEGTEAFF. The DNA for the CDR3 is TGTGCCAGCAGCTTATTGAGGGATGGCTGGGAAGGTACTGAAGCTTTCTTT. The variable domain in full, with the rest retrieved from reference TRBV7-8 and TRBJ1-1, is GAGVSQSPRYKVAKRGQDVALRCDPISGHVSLFWYQQALGQGPEFLTYFQNEAQLDKSGLPSDRFFAERPEGSVSTLKIQRTQQEDSAVYLCASSLLRDGWEGTEAFFGQGTRLTVV.